The 9 T cell receptor beta chains listed next were all sequenced from one sample in a study of shared clonotypes between healthy human individuals. Profiling relied on immunoSEQ multiplex PCR, and the TCRdb table lists in-frame clones only, not all of them. The sample comprises over a million clones, over 95% of which are singletons, and over 1% rests with the top ten. Sequencing input: naive CD4+ T cells sorted from blood. As to subset: CD45RA+ positively selected. Receptors were obtained from a man younger than 45 in good health.

The chain has TRBV4-3 and TRBJ1-4; weak D call: TRBD1 (5 bases). This CDR3 spans 16 amino acids. Germline V CDR1 and CDR2: LGHNA, YSLEER. Trimming took 4 bases from V and 0 from J, leaving 12 bases between them. This CDR3 is CASSLAQGATNEKLFF. The CDR3 nucleotides read TGCGCCAGCAGCCTCGCGCAAGGGGCAACTAATGAAAAACTGTTTTTT.

This clone was seen just once. V and J are TRBV29-1 and TRBJ2-1; possibly TRBD1 for D (5 bases). The CDR3 is made up of 15 amino acids. V was cut by 3 bases and J by 0 bases, with 12 bases left in between. Germline V gene sequence: CDR1 SQVTM, CDR2 ANQGSEA. The CDR3 DNA sequence: TGCAGCGTTGACGCAGGGTCAAGCTCCTACAATGAGCAGTTCTTC. Translated, it gives CSVDAGSSSYNEQFF.

The rearrangement links TRBV11-2 to TRBJ2-7, with D tentatively TRBD1 or TRBD2 (5 bases each). CDR3 length equals 16 residues. The V end was cut by 3 bases, the J end by 1 base, with 16 bases between. CDR1 is SGHAT and CDR2 is FQNNGV in the germline V gene. CDR3 amino acids: CASSFTRTGRSYEQYF. CDR3 DNA: TGTGCCAGCAGCTTTACTCGGACGGGACGGTCCTACGAGCAGTACTTC.

The DNA of the CDR3 is TGTGCCAGCAGAGTAAGCGGAAAACTAGCCAAAAACATTCAGTACTTC. It specifies CASRVSGKLAKNIQYF. V gene TRBV27 combines with J gene TRBJ2-4; tentative D call: TRBD2 (5 bases). Trimming cost V 6 bases and J 0 bases, with 15 bases left between them. CDR1 MNHEY and CDR2 SMNVEV come from the germline V gene (reference sequence). The CDR3 length is 16 residues.

The gene calls are TRBV5-6 and TRBJ1-2; TRBD1 might be the D (5 bases). The CDR3 extends over 14 amino acids. Trimming stripped 0 bases from V and 4 bases from J, with 10 bases between. Germline values: CDR1 SGHDT, CDR2 YYEEEE. This CDR3 is CASSLVQARYGYTF. The CDR3 DNA follows: TGTGCCAGCAGCTTGGTACAGGCCCGCTATGGCTACACCTTC.

The chain joins TRBV7-2 to TRBJ2-2, with TRBD2 matching 11 bases. The CDR3 has 17 residues. The V segment lost 4 bases and the J segment 6 bases; nucleotides outside the gene matches: 10. Germline V gene sequence: CDR1 SGHTA, CDR2 FQGNSA. The CDR3 is CASSSNRLAGIPGELFF. The CDR3 DNA follows: TGTGCCAGCAGCTCGAACCGACTAGCGGGAATCCCCGGGGAGCTGTTTTTT.

The chain combines TRBV6-5 with TRBJ2-1, with D unclear. The CDR3 spans 15 residues. Trimming shortened V by 6 bases and J by 0 bases, and 12 bases separated the two germline ends. Germline V gene data show CDR1 as MNHEY and CDR2 as SVGAGI. The CDR3 sequence is CASSANVGSYNEQFF. CDR3 DNA: TGTGCCAGCAGCGCTAACGTCGGCTCCTACAATGAGCAGTTCTTC.

The genes are TRBV11-3 and TRBJ1-3; a weak D match, TRBD1 (5 bases). Germline V lookup: CDR1 SGHNT, CDR2 YENEEA. V dropped 1 base and J dropped 4 bases, with 8 bases sitting between them. There are 14 residues in the CDR3. CDR3 nucleotide sequence: TGTGCCAGCAGCTTAGGGGGGATCGGAAACACCATATATTTT. Its translation: CASSLGGIGNTIYF.

The V and J genes are TRBV5-6 and TRBJ1-1; tentative D call: TRBD1 (6 bases). Trimming removed 0 bases from V and 1 base from J, with 13 bases in between. This CDR3 is built from 16 residues. Looked up from germline, CDR1 is SGHDT and CDR2 is YYEEEE. CDR3 DNA: TGTGCCAGCAGCTTGGGTGCCAGGGGTGCGAACACTGAAGCTTTCTTT. Translation gives CASSLGARGANTEAFF.